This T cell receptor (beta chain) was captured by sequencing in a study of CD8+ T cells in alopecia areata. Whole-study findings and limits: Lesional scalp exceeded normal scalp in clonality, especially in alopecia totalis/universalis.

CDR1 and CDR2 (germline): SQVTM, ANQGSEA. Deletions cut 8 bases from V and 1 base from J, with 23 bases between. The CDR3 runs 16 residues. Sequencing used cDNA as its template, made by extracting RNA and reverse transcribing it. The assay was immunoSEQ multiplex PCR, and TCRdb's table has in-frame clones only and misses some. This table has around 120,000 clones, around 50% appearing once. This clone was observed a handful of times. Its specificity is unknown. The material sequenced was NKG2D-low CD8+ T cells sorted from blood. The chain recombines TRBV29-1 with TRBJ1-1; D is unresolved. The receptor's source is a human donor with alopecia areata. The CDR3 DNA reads TGCAGCTCGCCGATGATAACGGACCGTGGGAACACTGAAGCTTTCTTT. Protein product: CSSPMITDRGNTEAFF.